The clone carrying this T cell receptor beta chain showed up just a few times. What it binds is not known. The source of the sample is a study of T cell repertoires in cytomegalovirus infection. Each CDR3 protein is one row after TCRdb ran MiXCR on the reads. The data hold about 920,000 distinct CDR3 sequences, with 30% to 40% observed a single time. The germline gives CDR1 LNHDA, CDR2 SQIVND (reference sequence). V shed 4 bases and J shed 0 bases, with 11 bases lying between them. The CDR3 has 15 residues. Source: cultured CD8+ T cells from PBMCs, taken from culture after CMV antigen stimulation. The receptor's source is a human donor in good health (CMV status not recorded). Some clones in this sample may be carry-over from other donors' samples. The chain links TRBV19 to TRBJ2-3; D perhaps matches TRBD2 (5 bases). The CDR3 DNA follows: TGTGCCAGTAGTAACGGCAGGAGGAGCACAGATACGCAGTATTTT. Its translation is CASSNGRRSTDTQYF.